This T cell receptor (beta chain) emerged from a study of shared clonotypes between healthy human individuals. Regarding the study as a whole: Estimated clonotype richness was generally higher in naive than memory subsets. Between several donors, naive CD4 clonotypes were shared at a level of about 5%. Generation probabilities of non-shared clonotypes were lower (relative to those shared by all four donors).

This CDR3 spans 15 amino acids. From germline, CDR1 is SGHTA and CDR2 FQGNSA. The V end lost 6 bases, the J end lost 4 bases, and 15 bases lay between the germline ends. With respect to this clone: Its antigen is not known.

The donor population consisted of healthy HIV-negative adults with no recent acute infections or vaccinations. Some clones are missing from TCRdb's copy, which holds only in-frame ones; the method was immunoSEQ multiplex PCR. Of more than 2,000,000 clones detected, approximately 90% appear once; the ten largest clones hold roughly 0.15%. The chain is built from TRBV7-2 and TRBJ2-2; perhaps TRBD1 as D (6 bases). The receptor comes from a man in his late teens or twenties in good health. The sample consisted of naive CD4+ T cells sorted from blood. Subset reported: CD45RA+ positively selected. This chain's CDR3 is CASRFDRQSTGELFF. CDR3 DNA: TGTGCCAGCAGATTTGACAGGCAATCCACCGGGGAGCTGTTTTTT.